Following are 8 T cell receptor beta chains from one sample sequenced in a study of shared clonotypes between healthy human individuals. The protocol was immunoSEQ multiplex PCR, while the TCRdb copy is restricted to in-frame clones and leaves out a portion. The sample comprises some 900,000 clones, 60% to 85% of which are singletons, and approximately 1.5% rests with the top ten. The sample was memory CD4+ T cells sorted from blood. This sample's subset: CD45RA-negative fraction. The receptor source for this set is a man aged 18 to 29 in good health.

V gene TRBV10-3 combines with J gene TRBJ2-2; D is uncertain. Trimming removed 8 bases from V and 3 bases from J, with 13 bases in between. The CDR3 is 14 residues long. CDR1 ENHRY and CDR2 SYGVKD come from the germline V gene. The DNA for the CDR3 is TGTGCCATCTCAGGTAGCTTGTACACCGGGGAGCTGTTTTTT. Translating it yields CAISGSLYTGELFF.

The chain couples TRBV19 to TRBJ2-1; the match to TRBD2 covers 7 bases. Germline V CDR1 and CDR2: LNHDA, SQIVND (reference sequence). This CDR3 is 14 amino acids long. The V gene end was trimmed by 6 bases and the J gene end by 0 bases; junction bases not matched to a gene: 2. The CDR3 bases are TGTGCCAGTAGGGGCGGGAGCTCCTACAATGAGCAGTTCTTC. Translation: CASRGGSSYNEQFF.

The chain combines TRBV2 with TRBJ2-7, with 8 nucleotides matching TRBD1. The CDR3 contains 15 residues. The junction had 10 bases not matched to a gene; V was cut back by 6 bases and J by 3 bases. CDR1 and CDR2 from the germline V gene are SNHLY and FYNNEI. CDR3 DNA sequence: TGTGCCAGCAGCTTCGACAGGGGTAGCCTCTACGAGCAGTACTTC. It is translated as CASSFDRGSLYEQYF. Supplemented by reference TRBV2 and TRBJ2-7, the full variable domain reads EPEVTQTPSHQVTQMGQEVILRCVPISNHLYFYWYRQILGQKVEFLVSFYNNEISEKSEIFDDQFSVERPDGSNFTLKIRSTKLEDSAMYFCASSFDRGSLYEQYFGPGTRLTVT.

The genes are TRBV21-1 and TRBJ1-6. TRBV21-1 is a pseudogene locus. CDR3 length equals 18 residues. CDR3 nucleotides: TGTGCCAGCACCCCGCGTCACAGGGTGGAGGGGATTAATTCACCCCTCCACTTT. Protein product: CASTPRHRVEGINSPLHF.

A remark on this clone: The junction departs from germline at one end; a sequencing error may be responsible. The J gene is TRBJ1-4, the V gene TRBV19, with D unresolved. Germline lookup yields CDR1 LNHDA and CDR2 SQIVND (reference sequence). CDR3 size: 13 residues. The DNA of the CDR3 is TGTGCCAGTAGTATAGATCAAGGGCGACGGTGCTCTTTT. It specifies CASSIDQGRRCSF.

As DNA, the CDR3 is TGTGCCACCAGCAGAGATCTGCAGGATGAGCAGTTCTTC. Protein sequence: CATSRDLQDEQFF. This rearrangement joins TRBV15 to TRBJ2-1, with D unclear. Trimming took 0 bases from V and 8 from J, leaving 8 bases between them. The germline CDR1 and CDR2 sequences are LNHNV and YYDKDF (reference sequence). The CDR3 runs to 13 residues.

This sequence joins TRBV25-1 and TRBJ2-6; no firm D call. Per germline, CDR1 MGHDK and CDR2 SYGVNS. The CDR3 extends over 15 amino acids. The V gene lost 5 bases and the J gene lost 2 bases, with 10 bases spanning the gap. The CDR3 region is CASSPRKTGANVLTF. CDR3 sequence (DNA): TGTGCCAGCAGTCCCCGGAAGACTGGGGCCAACGTCCTGACTTTC.

With respect to this clone: The germline gene is not matched at one end of the junction; a read error may be the cause. This chain joins TRBV6-5 and TRBJ2-2; maybe TRBD1 (6 bases). Germline V lookup: CDR1 MNHEY, CDR2 SVGAGI. This CDR3 has 13 residues. CDR3 in DNA: TGTGCCAGTGGGACAACGAAAACCGGGGAGCTGTTTTTT. Residues: CASGTTKTGELFF.